The entry below describes one T cell receptor beta chain. The antigen is not known. Terminally differentiated effector memory CD45RA+ cells were excluded from the naive CD8 cells, which were CD45RO-negative and positively selected for CCR7. Per the original methods: There were no quality scores in the junction-only immunoSEQ sequences, so filtering differed. Clones were sequenced by immunoSEQ multiplex PCR, and TCRdb holds only the in-frame ones, with some missing. D and trimming were read from the DNA, whereas the V and J calls and clone size are those reported in that table. The sample consists of roughly 2.1 million clones, approximately 94% of them appearing once. This sample stems from a study of shared clonotypes between healthy human individuals. Overall study findings and caveats: Sorted-subset samples were not fully sequenced, rarefaction indicated. All-four-donor shared clonotypes had higher generation probabilities than non-shared clonotypes did.

This receptor was obtained from a man younger than 35 in good health. Some clones in this sample may be carry-over from other donors' samples. Sequencing used naive CD8+ T cells from PBMCs.

CDR3 region: CARPGQGYEQYF. CDR3 nucleotide sequence: TGTGCCAGGCCGGGACAGGGGTACGAGCAGTACTTC. The chain combines TRBV6-4 with TRBJ2-7, with 10 bases fitting TRBD1. Germline CDR1 reads MRHNA; CDR2 reads SNTAGT. The junction had 3 bases not matched to a gene; V was cut back by 9 bases and J by 4 bases. This CDR3 has 12 amino acids.